This TCR beta chain stems from a study of radiotherapy plus CTLA-4 blockade in lung cancer. Study conclusions and caveats: In blood, after radiotherapy plus ipilimumab, tumor-derived TCR clones expanded.

This CDR3 is 14 amino acids long. Trimming took 0 bases from V and 2 from J, leaving 7 bases between them. In germline, CDR1 is SGHRS, CDR2 YFSETQ. As concerns this clone: Antigen: not known.

The data were produced by immunoSEQ multiplex PCR, yet TCRdb's version contains in-frame clones alone and is incomplete. The sample contains fewer than 85,000 clones, around 87% of which appear only once. The receptor was derived from a human donor with non-small cell lung cancer who had stable disease on radiotherapy plus ipilimumab. This sequence joins TRBV5-1 and TRBJ2-3; no reliable D call. The sequences come from peripheral blood, collected from a patient treated with radiotherapy plus ipilimumab. The CDR3 reads CASSLGAYTDTQYF. The CDR3 DNA reads TGCGCCAGCAGCTTGGGGGCCTACACAGATACGCAGTATTTT.